This T cell receptor beta chain was captured by sequencing in a study of blood T cell repertoires in COVID-19 (dated by TCRdb to about 2020). Notes on the research overall: The collaborator samples originated in the United States, Italy and Spain and spanned the acute and convalescent phases of COVID-19. Where HLA class I and class II types were available, the types were taken from metadata supplied by the sample provider, not from assay-based typing. Subjects who had been exposed to COVID-19, were actively infected with it, or had recovered from it provided the deeply sampled blood TCRbeta repertoires that made up the dataset. A de-identified subject ID, COVID-19 status, age in years and sex were almost always included in the sample metadata. The prospective study material was composed of cDNA or gDNA derived from T cells, B-cell-depleted T cells, or PBMCs. A freely available public database, intended as a resource for researchers studying the immune response to SARS-CoV-2, is where the repertoires were released. Samples were obtained from the ongoing ImmuneRACE study (first 160 participants) and from about 1,300 subjects provided by 6 global collaborators.

Paper-wide results and their limitations: How much clinical and demographic metadata was included differed by source and by participant, and the metadata was provided uncurated.

Counted from cysteine to phenylalanine, this CDR3 has 14 amino acids. Only the CDR3 DNA stays, 42 bases, in frame from base 1. CDR1 LGHNT and CDR2 FRNRAP were looked up in the germline V gene. Cut back by 4 bases and 6 bases, the V and J ends lie 12 bases apart. TCRbeta CDR3 regions were amplified from genomic DNA using the immunoSEQ Assay, a bias-controlled multiplex PCR. The source study handled its data this way. The number of nucleated cells in each sample was estimated by amplification of reference gene primers within the assay. To quantify the absolute abundance of each unique TCRbeta CDR3 rearrangement, sequence reads were collapsed and filtered. For each sample, productive Simpson clonality was calculated as the square root of Simpson's diversity index over productive rearrangements. Sourced from immuneACCESS, this table was stored by TCRdb with only in-frame sequences that have V and J called. A share of the clones is absent; for the studies checked, an unresolved V gene accounts for under half, and the remainder has no known explanation. That table supplies the V and J calls and clone size; D and trimming were determined from the DNA. The sample yields about 68,000 clones; around 90% were counted once. The ten top clones hold less than 0.55% of the sample.

One collaborating source in Seattle enrolled patients during active infection and followed them longitudinally through the course of disease. Each collaborating institution followed its own protocols to collect whole blood in K2EDTA tubes. For TCRbeta analysis, collaborators shipped samples as frozen whole blood, isolated PBMCs, or DNA extracted from either of those sample types. Note on this clone: Its specific antigen is unknown. The input lacks base qualities; no much larger clone sits a single base away.

The sequence links TRBV12-5 to TRBJ2-2; tentative D gene TRBD1, with 5 bases matching. The origin of this receptor is a man over 45 with COVID-19, enrolled during active disease. Sequencing used peripheral blood. The CDR3 is CASGSLGAAGELFF. The bases are TGTGCTAGTGGTTCCCTAGGGGCGGCCGGGGAGCTGTTTTTT.